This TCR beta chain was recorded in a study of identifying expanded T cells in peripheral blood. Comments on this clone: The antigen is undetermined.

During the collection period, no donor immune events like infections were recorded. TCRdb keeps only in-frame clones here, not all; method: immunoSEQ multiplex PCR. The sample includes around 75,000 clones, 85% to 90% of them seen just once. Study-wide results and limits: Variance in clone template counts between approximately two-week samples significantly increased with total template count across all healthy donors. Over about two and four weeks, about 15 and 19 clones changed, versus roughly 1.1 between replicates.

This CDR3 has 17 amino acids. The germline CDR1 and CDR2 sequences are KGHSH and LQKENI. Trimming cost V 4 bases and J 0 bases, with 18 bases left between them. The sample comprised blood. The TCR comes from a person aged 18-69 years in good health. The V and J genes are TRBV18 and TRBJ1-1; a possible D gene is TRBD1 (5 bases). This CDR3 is CASSLSGQGSMNTEAFF. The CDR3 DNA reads TGTGCCAGCTCACTTTCAGGGCAGGGTTCCATGAACACTGAAGCTTTCTTT.